This TCR beta chain was sequenced in a study of OX40 agonist ivuxolimab in advanced cancers. Study-level background: Males comprised around 78% of the group, whose mean age was about 61 years (range 23 to 79).

Method: immunoSEQ multiplex PCR; TCRdb's copy keeps in-frame clones and lacks some. The sample yields under 13,000 clones, about 76% seen once. Autoimmune disease history or systemic immunosuppression excluded patients. There are 17 residues in the CDR3. The junction had 13 bases not matched to a gene; V was cut back by 4 bases and J by 7 bases. Per the germline V gene, CDR1 is SGHDT and CDR2 is YYEEEE. V usage is TRBV5-6 and J usage is TRBJ2-1; 11 nucleotides align to TRBD1. The sample was CD4+ or CD8+ T cells sorted from blood, taken in a trial of the OX40 agonist ivuxolimab. This receptor was taken from an adult with an advanced solid tumor such as melanoma, head and neck, liver or kidney cancer. CDR3 in DNA: TGTGCCAGCAGCCCCAATGGTGGGACAGGGGGGCTGAATGAGCAGTTCTTC. It yields the protein CASSPNGGTGGLNEQFF.